The 12 T cell receptor beta chains reported below all come from one sample, sequenced in a study of CD8 T cells in Susac syndrome. RNA amounts of roughly 0.5 to 1 ug underwent reverse transcription with random hexamers. MiXCR, applied by TCRdb to the immunoSEQ multiplex PCR reads, yields one record per CDR3 protein. The profile covers 100,000 to 150,000 distinct CDR3 sequences, with more than 80% appearing a single time and less than 0.4% taken by the ten largest. The source material was CD8+ T cells from PBMCs. The receptors come from a human donor with multiple sclerosis.

The V gene is TRBV7-8, the J gene TRBJ2-7, with TRBD2 matching 10 bases. The CDR3 is 17 amino acids. V trimming: 1 base; J trimming: 3 bases; junction bases outside the gene matches: 9. CDR1 and CDR2 from the germline V gene are SGHVS and FQNEAQ. CDR3 sequence: CASSLGPRLAGFYEQYV. The DNA for the CDR3 is TGTGCCAGCAGCTTAGGCCCGAGACTAGCGGGTTTCTACGAGCAGTACGTC.

The chain couples TRBV5-6 to TRBJ1-2, with D hard to call. Germline V CDR1 and CDR2: SGHDT, YYEEEE. Trimming removed 1 base at V and 1 base at J, with 11 bases between. The CDR3 is 15 residues long. The CDR3 protein is CASSLPIDLNYGYTF. The CDR3 nucleotides are TGTGCCAGCAGCTTGCCCATAGACCTTAACTATGGCTACACCTTC. Using reference TRBV5-6 and TRBJ1-2 for the parts outside the CDR3, the full variable domain is DAGVTQSPTHLIKTRGQQVTLRCSPKSGHDTVSWYQQALGQGPQFIFQYYEEEERQRGNFPDRFSGHQFPNYSSELNVNALLLGDSALYLCASSLPIDLNYGYTFGSGTRLTVV.

This chain connects TRBV3-1 to TRBJ1-1; D gene unclear. Germline V gene data show CDR1 as LGHDT and CDR2 as YNNKEL (reference sequence). V was trimmed by 7 bases and J by 1 base, leaving 13 bases between them. The CDR3 is 14 residues long. CDR3: CASKAGRENTEAFF. Here the CDR3 DNA reads TGTGCCAGCAAGGCCGGGAGGGAGAACACTGAAGCTTTCTTT.

V is TRBV19 and J is TRBJ2-2, with TRBD1 matching 7 bases. V trimming: 7 bases; J trimming: 3 bases; junction bases outside the gene matches: 8. CDR3 length: 15 amino acids. Germline V CDR1 and CDR2: LNHDA, SQIVND (reference sequence). The CDR3 sequence: CASIPGQWDTGELFF. CDR3 nucleotides: TGTGCCAGTATACCGGGACAGTGGGACACCGGGGAGCTGTTTTTT.

This clonotype was counted once. The V call is TRBV6-2 or TRBV6-3, the J call TRBJ1-1; weak D call: TRBD1 (5 bases). Germline CDR1 is MNHEY and CDR2 is SVGEGT. The CDR3 is made up of 13 amino acids. Trimming cost V 6 bases and J 5 bases, with 13 bases left between them. The CDR3 here is CASSRDRRTEAFF. Here the CDR3 DNA reads TGTGCCAGCAGCCGCGACAGAAGGACTGAAGCTTTCTTT.

The genes are TRBV18 and TRBJ2-7; D could derive from TRBD1 or TRBD2 (5 bases each). From germline, CDR1 is KGHSH and CDR2 LQKENI. The CDR3 consists of 14 residues. V dropped 3 bases and J dropped 2 bases, with 11 bases sitting between them. CDR3 amino acids: CASSPGDRPYEQYF. The CDR3 nucleotides are TGTGCCAGCTCACCCGGGGACCGACCCTACGAGCAGTACTTC. The full variable domain, rest sourced from reference TRBV18 and TRBJ2-7, is NAGVMQNPRHLVRRRGQEARLRCSPMKGHSHVYWYRQLPEEGLKFMVYLQKENIIDESGMPKERFSAEFPKEGPSILRIQQVVRGDSAAYFCASSPGDRPYEQYFGPGTRLTVT.

J is TRBJ2-3 and V is TRBV12-5; 7 nucleotides agree with TRBD1. This CDR3 contains 12 residues. V lost 4 bases, J lost 6 bases, and 1 base stayed unmatched. Looked up from germline, CDR1 is LGHNT and CDR2 is FRNRAP. The CDR3 loop reads CASGSDRDTQYF. The CDR3 DNA reads TGTGCTAGTGGTTCGGACAGGGATACGCAGTATTTT.

The J gene is TRBJ2-7, the V gene TRBV28, with 10 bases that match TRBD1. The germline V gene encodes CDR1 MDHEN and CDR2 SYDVKM. J gave up 2 bases and V 6 bases, and 16 bases lay outside the gene matches. The CDR3 totals 18 residues. The CDR3 sequence is CASSRYRPGQGRPYEQYV. As DNA, the CDR3 is TGTGCCAGCAGCCGTTATAGGCCGGGACAGGGGAGACCCTACGAGCAGTACGTC.

This chain joins TRBV24-1 and TRBJ2-5, with 8 bases matching TRBD2. The CDR3 has 15 residues. Germline loops: CDR1 KGHDR, CDR2 SFDVKD. Trimming at V came to 4 bases and at J to 5 bases, leaving 8 bases not matched to a gene. The DNA for the CDR3 is TGTGCCACCAGTGACTTCGCGGGAGGTCATGAGACCCAGTACTTC. Its protein is CATSDFAGGHETQYF.

V usage is TRBV5-4 and J usage is TRBJ2-6; D remains ambiguous. Trimming pared 0 bases from V and 0 bases from J, leaving 7 bases between. Germline CDR1 reads SGHNT; CDR2 reads YYREEE (reference sequence). This CDR3 has 16 residues. CDR3 DNA sequence: TGTGCCAGCAGCTTGGACGGTCCCTCTGGGGCCAACGTCCTGACTTTC. It specifies CASSLDGPSGANVLTF. The full variable domain, rest sourced from reference TRBV5-4 and TRBJ2-6, is ETGVTQSPTHLIKTRGQQVTLRCSSQSGHNTVSWYQQALGQGPQFIFQYYREEENGRGNFPPRFSGLQFPNYSSELNVNALELDDSALYLCASSLDGPSGANVLTFGAGSRLTVL.

This rearrangement joins TRBV21-1 to TRBJ2-1; TRBD1, the table's D call, lacks a check against the DNA. TRBV21-1 is assigned pseudogene status. The CDR3 totals 16 residues. The CDR3 nucleotides read TGTGCCAGCAGCAAAGCCCCGGATCTGTCCGCGGATGAGCAGTTCTTC. Translated: CASSKAPDLSADEQFF.

The chain combines TRBV9 with TRBJ2-3; TRBD1 might be the D (6 bases). Trimming left V 0 bases short and J 3 bases short, with 11 bases between. The V gene's germline CDR1 is SGDLS and CDR2 YYNGEE. This CDR3 region has 15 residues. Here the CDR3 reads CASSVGGGATDTQYF. The CDR3, as DNA: TGTGCCAGCAGCGTAGGAGGGGGTGCGACAGATACGCAGTATTTT. Filled out from reference TRBV9 and TRBJ2-3, the complete variable domain reads DSGVTQTPKHLITATGQRVTLRCSPRSGDLSVYWYQQSLDQGLQFLIQYYNGEERAKGNILERFSAQQFPDLHSELNLSSLELGDSALYFCASSVGGGATDTQYFGPGTRLTVL.